This section outlines one T cell receptor (beta chain) sequence together with its context. The data are from a study of blood T cell repertoires in COVID-19. Study at large: The origin of the acute and convalescent COVID-19 samples was the United States, Italy and Spain.

Produced via immunoSEQ multiplex PCR; TCRdb's table is partial and in-frame only. The data contain around 84,000 clones, 75% to 90% of them singletons. The germline V gene has CDR1 SGHTA and CDR2 FQGTGA. The V and J ends lost 1 base and 1 base, in that order; junction bases with no gene match: 9. CDR3 size: 18 residues. Input material: peripheral blood. V usage is TRBV7-3 and J usage is TRBJ2-5; TRBD2 agrees at 10 bases. This TCR was recovered from a woman aged 40 to 50 with active or convalescent COVID-19. CDR3 residues: CASSLNPAGGLGQETQYF. Here the CDR3 DNA reads TGTGCCAGCAGCTTAAACCCAGCGGGGGGGCTCGGCCAAGAGACCCAGTACTTC.